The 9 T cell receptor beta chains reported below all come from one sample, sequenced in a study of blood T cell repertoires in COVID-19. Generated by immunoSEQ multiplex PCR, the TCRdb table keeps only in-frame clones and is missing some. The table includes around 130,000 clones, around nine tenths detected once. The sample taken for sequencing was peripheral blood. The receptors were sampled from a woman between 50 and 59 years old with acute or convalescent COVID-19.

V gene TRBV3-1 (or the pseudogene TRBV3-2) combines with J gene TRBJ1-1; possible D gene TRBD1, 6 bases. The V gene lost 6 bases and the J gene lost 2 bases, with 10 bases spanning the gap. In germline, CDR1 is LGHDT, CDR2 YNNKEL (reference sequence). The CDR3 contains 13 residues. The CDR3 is CASSRTVNTEAFF. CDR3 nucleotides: TGTGCCAGCAGTCGGACAGTCAACACTGAAGCTTTCTTT.

The CDR3 here is CASSIRDRGNTIYF. CDR3 nucleotide sequence: TGTGCCAGTAGTATCCGGGACAGGGGAAACACCATATATTTT. The chain is built from TRBV19 and TRBJ1-3, with 8 bases that match TRBD1. J gave up 4 bases and V 3 bases, and 2 bases lay outside the gene matches. Germline-derived CDR1 and CDR2 are LNHDA and SQIVND (reference sequence). The CDR3 consists of 14 residues.

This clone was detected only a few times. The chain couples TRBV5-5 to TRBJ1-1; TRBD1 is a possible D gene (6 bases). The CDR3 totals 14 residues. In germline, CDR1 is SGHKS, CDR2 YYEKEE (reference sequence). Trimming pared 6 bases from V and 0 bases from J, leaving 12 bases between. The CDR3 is CASTNRVMNTEAFF. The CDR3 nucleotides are TGTGCCAGCACCAACAGGGTTATGAACACTGAAGCTTTCTTT.

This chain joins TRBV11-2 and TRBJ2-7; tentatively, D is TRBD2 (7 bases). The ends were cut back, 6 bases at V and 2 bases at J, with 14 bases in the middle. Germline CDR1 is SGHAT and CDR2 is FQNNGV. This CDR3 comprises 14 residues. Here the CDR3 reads CASRHGGAPYEQYF. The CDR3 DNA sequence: TGTGCCAGCAGACATGGGGGGGCCCCCTACGAGCAGTACTTC. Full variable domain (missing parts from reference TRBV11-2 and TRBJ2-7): EAGVAQSPRYKIIEKRQSVAFWCNPISGHATLYWYQQILGQGPKLLIQFQNNGVVDDSQLPKDRFSAERLKGVDSTLKIQPAKLEDSAVYLCASRHGGAPYEQYFGPGTRLTVT.

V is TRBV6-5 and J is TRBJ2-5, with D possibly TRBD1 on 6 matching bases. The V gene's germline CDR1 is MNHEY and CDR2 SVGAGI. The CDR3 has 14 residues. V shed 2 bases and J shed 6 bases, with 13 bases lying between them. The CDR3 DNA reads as TGTGCCAGCAGTTACATGGTGGGGGACAAGACCCAGTACTTC. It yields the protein CASSYMVGDKTQYF.

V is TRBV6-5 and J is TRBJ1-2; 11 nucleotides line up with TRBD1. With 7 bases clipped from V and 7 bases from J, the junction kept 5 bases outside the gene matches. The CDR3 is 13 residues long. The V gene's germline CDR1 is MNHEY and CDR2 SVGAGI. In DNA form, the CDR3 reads TGTGCCAGCACCCGGGGACAGGGGGGTGGCTACACCTTC. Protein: CASTRGQGGGYTF.

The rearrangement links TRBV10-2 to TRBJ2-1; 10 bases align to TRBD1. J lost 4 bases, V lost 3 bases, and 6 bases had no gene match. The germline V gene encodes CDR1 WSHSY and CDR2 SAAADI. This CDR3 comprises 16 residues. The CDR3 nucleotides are TGCGCCAGCAGTGAAGGGACAGGGGTAGGGTACAATGAGCAGTTCTTC. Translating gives CASSEGTGVGYNEQFF.

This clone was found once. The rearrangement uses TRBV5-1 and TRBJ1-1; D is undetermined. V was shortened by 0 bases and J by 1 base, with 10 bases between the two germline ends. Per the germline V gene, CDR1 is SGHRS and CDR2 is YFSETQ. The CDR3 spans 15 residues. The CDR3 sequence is CASSLGTTGNTEAFF. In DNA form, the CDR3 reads TGCGCCAGCAGCTTGGGCACGACGGGGAACACTGAAGCTTTCTTT.

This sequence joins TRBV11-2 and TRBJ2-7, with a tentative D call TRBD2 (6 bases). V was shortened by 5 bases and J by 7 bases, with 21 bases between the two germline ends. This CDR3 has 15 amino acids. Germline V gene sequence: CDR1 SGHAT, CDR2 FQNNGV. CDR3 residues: CASSTDGRPRGEQYF. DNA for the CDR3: TGTGCCAGCAGCACTGATGGCAGGCCCCGGGGGGAGCAGTACTTC.